This T cell receptor beta chain was profiled in a study of beta chain features in type 1 diabetes. The whole isolated RNA underwent reverse transcription, so sequencing captured expressed TCRB transcripts. The table came from immunoSEQ multiplex PCR; TCRdb's copy has only in-frame clones and leaves some out. The data show about 230,000 clones, over 9.5% seen once. The table lists this clone with a few counts. What it binds is unknown. Whole-study results and caveats: Whether HLA type affects TCRB rearrangement stayed undetermined in the present work.

Looked up from germline, CDR1 is SGDLS and CDR2 is YYNGEE. CDR3 length: 15 amino acids. V shed 3 bases, J shed 4 bases, and the junction held 3 bases outside the gene matches. The authors obtained over 98% purity in all sorted populations. Material for sequencing was naive CD4+ T cells from blood. This TCR was recovered from a woman aged 18-29 years in good health. This rearrangement joins TRBV9 to TRBJ2-2; 10 bases align to TRBD2. CDR3 nucleotides: TGTGCCAGCAGCGCTAGCGGGAGTGGCACCGGGGAGCTGTTTTTT. Protein: CASSASGSGTGELFF.